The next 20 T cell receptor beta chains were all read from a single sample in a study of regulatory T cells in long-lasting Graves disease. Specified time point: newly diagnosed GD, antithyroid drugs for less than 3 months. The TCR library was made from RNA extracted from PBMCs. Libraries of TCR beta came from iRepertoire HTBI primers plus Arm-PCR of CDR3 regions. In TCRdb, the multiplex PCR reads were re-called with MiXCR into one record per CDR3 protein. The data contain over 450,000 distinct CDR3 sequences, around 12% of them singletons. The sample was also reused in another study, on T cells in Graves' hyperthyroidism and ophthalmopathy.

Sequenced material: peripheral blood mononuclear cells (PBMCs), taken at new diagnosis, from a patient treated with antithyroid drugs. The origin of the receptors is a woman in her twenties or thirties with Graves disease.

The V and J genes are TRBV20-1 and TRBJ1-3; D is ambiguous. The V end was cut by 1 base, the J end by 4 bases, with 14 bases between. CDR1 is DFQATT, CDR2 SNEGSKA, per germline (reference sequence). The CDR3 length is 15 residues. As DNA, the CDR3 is TGCAGTGCTAGAGGGGCTAAGGGCGGAGGAAACACCATATATTTT. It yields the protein CSARGAKGGGNTIYF.

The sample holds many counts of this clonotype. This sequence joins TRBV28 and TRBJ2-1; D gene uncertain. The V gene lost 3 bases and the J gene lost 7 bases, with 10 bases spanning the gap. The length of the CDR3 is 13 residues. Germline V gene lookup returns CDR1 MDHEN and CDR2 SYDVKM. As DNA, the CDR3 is TGTGCCAGCAGTTTTTTACAGCAAAATGAGCAGTTCTTC. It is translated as CASSFLQQNEQFF.

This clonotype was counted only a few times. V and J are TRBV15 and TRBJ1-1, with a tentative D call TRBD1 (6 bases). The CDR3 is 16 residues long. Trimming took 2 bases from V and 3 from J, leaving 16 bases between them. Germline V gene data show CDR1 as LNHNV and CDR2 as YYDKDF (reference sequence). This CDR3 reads CATSRYTTGTDTEAFF. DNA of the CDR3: TGTGCCACCAGCAGATACACCACAGGGACTGACACTGAAGCTTTCTTT.

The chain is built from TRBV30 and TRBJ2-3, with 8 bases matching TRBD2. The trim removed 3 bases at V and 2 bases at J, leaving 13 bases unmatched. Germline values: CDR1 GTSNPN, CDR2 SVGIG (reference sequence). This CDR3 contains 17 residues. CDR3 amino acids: CAWRLAGTPMFTDTQYF. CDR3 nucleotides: TGTGCCTGGAGGCTAGCGGGCACTCCCATGTTCACAGATACGCAGTATTTT. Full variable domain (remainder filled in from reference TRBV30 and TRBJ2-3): SQTIHQWPATLVQPVGSPLSLECTVEGTSNPNLYWYRQAAGRGLQLLFYSVGIGQISSEVPQNLSASRPQDRQFILSSKKLLLSDSGFYLCAWRLAGTPMFTDTQYFGPGTRLTVL.

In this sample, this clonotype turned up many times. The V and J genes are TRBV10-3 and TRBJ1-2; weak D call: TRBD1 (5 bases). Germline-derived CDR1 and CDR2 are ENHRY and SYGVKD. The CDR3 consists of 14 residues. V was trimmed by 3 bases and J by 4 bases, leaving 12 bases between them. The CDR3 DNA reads TGTGCCATCAGTGAAGGGCAGGGTGTCTATGGCTACACCTTC. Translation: CAISEGQGVYGYTF.

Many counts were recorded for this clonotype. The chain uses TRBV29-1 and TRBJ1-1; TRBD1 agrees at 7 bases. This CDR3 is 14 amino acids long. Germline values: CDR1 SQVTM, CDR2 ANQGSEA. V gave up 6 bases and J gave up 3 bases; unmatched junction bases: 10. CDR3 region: CSVATGIGDTEAFF. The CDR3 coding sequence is TGCAGCGTCGCGACAGGGATTGGGGACACTGAAGCTTTCTTT.

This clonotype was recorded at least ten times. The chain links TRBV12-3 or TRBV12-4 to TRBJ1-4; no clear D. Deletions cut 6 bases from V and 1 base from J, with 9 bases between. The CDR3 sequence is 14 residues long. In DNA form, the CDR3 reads TGTGCCAGCAGAAATTACGGAACTAATGAAAAACTGTTTTTT. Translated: CASRNYGTNEKLFF.

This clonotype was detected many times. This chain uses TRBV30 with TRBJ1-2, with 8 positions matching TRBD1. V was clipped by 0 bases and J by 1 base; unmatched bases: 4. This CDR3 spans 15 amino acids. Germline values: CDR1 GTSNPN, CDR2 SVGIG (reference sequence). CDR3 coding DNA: TGTGCCTGGAGTGTCGGACAGGGCGTTAACTATGGCTACACCTTC. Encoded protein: CAWSVGQGVNYGYTF.

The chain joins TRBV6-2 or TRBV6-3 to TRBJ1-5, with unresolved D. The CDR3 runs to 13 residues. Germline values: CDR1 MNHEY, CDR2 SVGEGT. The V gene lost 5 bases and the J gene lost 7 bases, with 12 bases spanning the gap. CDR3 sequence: CASSTTKGQPQHF. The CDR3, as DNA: TGTGCCAGCAGTACGACGAAGGGCCAGCCCCAGCATTTT.

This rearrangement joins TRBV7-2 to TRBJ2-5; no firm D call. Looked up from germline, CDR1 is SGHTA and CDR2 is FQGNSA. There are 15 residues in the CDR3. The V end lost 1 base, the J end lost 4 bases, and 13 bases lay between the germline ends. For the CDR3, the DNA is TGTGCCAGCAGCTTAGTCTCAGAGACGAGAGAGACCCAGTACTTC. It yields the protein CASSLVSETRETQYF.

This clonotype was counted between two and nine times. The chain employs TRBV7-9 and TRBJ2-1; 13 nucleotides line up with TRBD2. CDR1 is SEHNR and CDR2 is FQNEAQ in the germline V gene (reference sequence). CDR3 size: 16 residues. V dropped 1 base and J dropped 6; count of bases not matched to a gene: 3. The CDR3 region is CASSLELAGGGNEQFF. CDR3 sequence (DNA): TGTGCCAGCAGCTTAGAACTAGCGGGAGGGGGCAATGAGCAGTTCTTC. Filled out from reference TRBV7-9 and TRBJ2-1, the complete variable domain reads DTGVSQNPRHKITKRGQNVTFRCDPISEHNRLYWYRQTLGQGPEFLTYFQNEAQLEKSRLLSDRFSAERPKGSFSTLEIQRTEQGDSAMYLCASSLELAGGGNEQFFGPGTRLTVL.

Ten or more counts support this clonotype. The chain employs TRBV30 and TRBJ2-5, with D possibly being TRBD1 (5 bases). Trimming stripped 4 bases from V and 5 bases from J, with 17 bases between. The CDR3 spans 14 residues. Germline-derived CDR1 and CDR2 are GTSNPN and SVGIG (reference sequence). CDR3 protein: CAWKDRGPRETQYF. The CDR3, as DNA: TGTGCCTGGAAAGACAGAGGCCCTCGCGAGACCCAGTACTTC.

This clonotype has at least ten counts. In DNA form, the CDR3 reads TGTGCCAGCAGCCCACGGGGCGGGAGCTCCTACAATGAGCAGTTCTTC. As protein: CASSPRGGSSYNEQFF. V usage is TRBV7-9 and J usage is TRBJ2-1; 7 bases map to TRBD2. The V gene end was trimmed by 5 bases and the J gene end by 0 bases; junction bases not matched to a gene: 7. There are 16 residues in the CDR3. Per germline, CDR1 SEHNR and CDR2 FQNEAQ (reference sequence).

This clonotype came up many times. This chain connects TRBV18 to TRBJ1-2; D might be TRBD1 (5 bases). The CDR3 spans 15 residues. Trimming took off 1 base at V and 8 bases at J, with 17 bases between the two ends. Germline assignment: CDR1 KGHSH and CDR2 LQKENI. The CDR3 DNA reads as TGTGCCAGCTCACCACAGGGGATATTTGACGTGGGCTACACCTTC. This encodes CASSPQGIFDVGYTF.

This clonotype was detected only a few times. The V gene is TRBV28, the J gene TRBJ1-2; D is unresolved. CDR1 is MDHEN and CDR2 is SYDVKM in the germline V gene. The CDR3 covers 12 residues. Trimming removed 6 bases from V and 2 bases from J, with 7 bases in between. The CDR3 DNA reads TGTGCCAGCAGGTCAGGAAACTATGGCTACACCTTC. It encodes CASRSGNYGYTF.

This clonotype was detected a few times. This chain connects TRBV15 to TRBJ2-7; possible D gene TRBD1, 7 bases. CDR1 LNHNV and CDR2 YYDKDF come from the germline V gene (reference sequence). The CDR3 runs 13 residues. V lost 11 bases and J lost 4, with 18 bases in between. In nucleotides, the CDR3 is TGTGCCGCCGGAGGGGGCCAAGGGTACGAGCAGTACTTC. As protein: CAAGGGQGYEQYF.

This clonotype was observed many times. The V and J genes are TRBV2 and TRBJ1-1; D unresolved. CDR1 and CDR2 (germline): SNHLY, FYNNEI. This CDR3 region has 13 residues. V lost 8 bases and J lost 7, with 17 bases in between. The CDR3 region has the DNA TGTGCCAGCTCACCGACGGTACGGAGTGAAGCTTTCTTT. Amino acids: CASSPTVRSEAFF. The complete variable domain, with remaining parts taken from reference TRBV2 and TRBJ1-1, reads EPEVTQTPSHQVTQMGQEVILRCVPISNHLYFYWYRQILGQKVEFLVSFYNNEISEKSEIFDDQFSVERPDGSNFTLKIRSTKLEDSAMYFCASSPTVRSEAFFGQGTRLTVV.

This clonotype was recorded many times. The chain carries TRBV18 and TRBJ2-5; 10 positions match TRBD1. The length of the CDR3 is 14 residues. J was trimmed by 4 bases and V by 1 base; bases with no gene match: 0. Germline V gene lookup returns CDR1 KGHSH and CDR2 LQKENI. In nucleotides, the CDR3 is TGTGCCAGCTCACCACGGGACAGGGGAGAGACCCAGTACTTC. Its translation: CASSPRDRGETQYF.

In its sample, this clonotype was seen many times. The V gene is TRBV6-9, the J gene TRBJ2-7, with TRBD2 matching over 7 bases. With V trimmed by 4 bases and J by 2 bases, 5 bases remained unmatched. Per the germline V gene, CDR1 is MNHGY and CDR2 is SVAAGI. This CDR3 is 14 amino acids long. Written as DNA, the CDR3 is TGTGCCAGCAGTTGGGACTACCCAACCTACGAGCAGTACTTC. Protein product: CASSWDYPTYEQYF.

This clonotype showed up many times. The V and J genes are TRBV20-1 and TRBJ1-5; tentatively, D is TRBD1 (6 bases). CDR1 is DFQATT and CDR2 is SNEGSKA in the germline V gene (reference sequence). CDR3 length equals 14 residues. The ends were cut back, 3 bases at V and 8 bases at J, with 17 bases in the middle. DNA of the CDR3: TGCAGTGCTAGGTCCGCAGGGGCGAGTAAGCCCCAGCATTTT. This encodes CSARSAGASKPQHF.